Below are 25 T cell receptor beta chains sequenced from a single sample in a study of T-cell memory formation after mild COVID-19. MiXCR, applied by TCRdb to the 5' RACE reads, yields one record per CDR3 protein. The table includes fewer than 400,000 distinct CDR3 sequences, about a sixth detected once. The sequencing sample was made of PBMCs or a T cell subset sorted from them (not recorded which). Receptors originate from a man between 18 and 35 years old who had mild COVID-19 (a few samples of this study predate the infection). Cell type and time point are not known.

Turning to this clonotype: The CDR3 carries no conserved terminal phenylalanine or tryptophan, so it likely arises from a read error. It is unclear where the CDR3 begins or ends on the DNA, so no DNA is shown, and the CDR3 is as TCRdb lists it. This chain uses TRBV12-3 or TRBV12-4 with TRBJ2-3; the table assigns TRBD2, which was not confirmed against the DNA. The CDR3 sequence runs 13 residues, both termini included. This chain's CDR3 is CASSSSGQGGKYC.

This chain uses TRBV20-1 with TRBJ2-5; 11 bases are a match to TRBD2. Trimming removed 4 bases from V and 5 bases from J; junction bases left unmatched: 15. Germline-derived CDR1 and CDR2 are DFQATT and SNEGSKA (reference sequence). The CDR3 length is 17 residues. CDR3 region: CSATIRGSGGAWETQYF. The CDR3 DNA reads as TGCAGTGCTACGATTCGGGGTAGCGGGGGGGCATGGGAGACCCAGTACTTC.

Many counts were recorded for this clonotype. This rearrangement joins TRBV18 to TRBJ2-7; D tentatively reads TRBD1 or TRBD2 (5 bases each). Germline CDR1 KGHSH, CDR2 LQKENI. This CDR3 contains 14 residues. V shed 4 bases and J shed 0 bases, with 10 bases lying between them. The CDR3 spells CASSQRDVSYEQYF. The CDR3 DNA is TGTGCCAGCTCACAAAGGGACGTCTCCTACGAGCAGTACTTC.

This chain links TRBV29-1 with TRBJ1-6; D is unclear. There are 13 residues in the CDR3. CDR1 is SQVTM and CDR2 is ANQGSEA in the germline V gene. The ends were cut back, 4 bases at V and 9 bases at J, with 13 bases in the middle. CDR3 amino acids: CSVGAASGSPLHF. DNA for the CDR3: TGCAGCGTTGGAGCAGCCTCTGGTTCACCCCTCCACTTT.

The chain links TRBV20-1 to TRBJ2-2; 11 nucleotides align to TRBD1. Germline V gene sequence: CDR1 DFQATT, CDR2 SNEGSKA (reference sequence). There are 16 residues in the CDR3. The V and J ends lost 4 bases and 6 bases, in that order; junction bases with no gene match: 10. Here the CDR3 reads CSATKAGTGGAGELFF. In DNA form, the CDR3 reads TGCAGTGCTACCAAAGCCGGGACAGGGGGTGCCGGGGAGCTGTTTTTT.

There are a few counts of this clonotype. V usage is TRBV25-1 and J usage is TRBJ1-6; possibly TRBD1 for D (5 bases). V was trimmed by 7 bases and J by 0 bases, leaving 22 bases between them. This CDR3 spans 19 amino acids. CDR1 is MGHDK, CDR2 SYGVNS, per germline. The CDR3 here is CASKPQPTESRSYNSPLHF. CDR3 DNA: TGTGCCAGCAAGCCCCAACCGACAGAATCACGCTCCTATAATTCACCCCTCCACTTT.

This clonotype has more than one count but fewer than ten. This sequence joins TRBV10-3 and TRBJ1-2; the match to TRBD1 covers 7 bases. Germline V gene sequence: CDR1 ENHRY, CDR2 SYGVKD. V was pared by 0 bases and J by 8 bases, with 3 bases of the junction left unmatched. This CDR3 comprises 13 residues. The CDR3 sequence: CAISESYRGGYTF. The CDR3 DNA follows: TGTGCCATCAGTGAGTCGTACAGGGGAGGCTACACCTTC.

V gene TRBV11-2 combines with J gene TRBJ1-1; the match to TRBD1 covers 7 bases. CDR1 and CDR2 from the germline V gene are SGHAT and FQNNGV. J lost 1 base, V lost 3 bases, and 17 bases had no gene match. The CDR3 has 19 residues. The CDR3 protein is CASSFSFRRTGVSNTEAFF. The CDR3 DNA reads TGTGCCAGCAGCTTCAGTTTCCGCCGCACAGGGGTATCGAACACTGAAGCTTTCTTT.

The V and J genes are TRBV5-5 and TRBJ2-5, with 7 bases aligning to TRBD2. CDR3 length: 14 amino acids. V shed 5 bases and J 7 bases; nucleotides not matched to a gene: 11. The germline CDR1 and CDR2 sequences are SGHKS and YYEKEE (reference sequence). The CDR3 nucleotides read TGTGCCAGCAGTCTCGGGAGGCCCGGTGGGACCCAGTACTTC. Protein sequence: CASSLGRPGGTQYF.

The rearrangement uses TRBV7-2 and TRBJ2-1; TRBD2 aligns across 7 bases. The CDR3 runs to 17 residues. After removal of 1 base from V and 3 bases from J, the junction contained 9 bases not matched to a gene. Germline CDR1 is SGHTA and CDR2 is FQGNSA. The CDR3 coding sequence is TGTGCCAGCAGCTTAGGGGAGGGTAGCGCCATCTACAATGAGCAGTTCTTC. Translating it yields CASSLGEGSAIYNEQFF.

This clonotype was found a few times. The J gene is TRBJ1-1, the V gene TRBV7-3; D call uncertain. The CDR3 runs to 12 residues. V was trimmed by 4 bases and J by 8 bases, leaving 11 bases between them. CDR1 is SGHTA, CDR2 FQGTGA, per germline. Here the CDR3 reads CASSSRGGEAFF. The CDR3, as DNA: TGTGCCAGCAGCTCGCGGGGAGGGGAAGCTTTCTTT. Together with reference TRBV7-3 and TRBJ1-1, the CDR3 gives the full variable domain: GAGVSQTPSNKVTEKGKYVELRCDPISGHTALYWYRQSLGQGPEFLIYFQGTGAADDSGLPNDRFFAVRPEGSVSTLKIQRTERGDSAVYLCASSSRGGEAFFGQGTRLTVV.

The chain is built from TRBV20-1 and TRBJ2-4, with D perhaps given as TRBD1 or TRBD2 (6 bases each). The CDR3 spans 15 residues. Per germline, CDR1 DFQATT and CDR2 SNEGSKA (reference sequence). V dropped 0 bases and J dropped 0 bases, with 9 bases sitting between them. The CDR3 reads CSARDAGQAKNIQYF. The DNA of the CDR3 is TGCAGTGCTAGAGACGCGGGACAAGCCAAAAACATTCAGTACTTC.

The chain carries TRBV20-1 and TRBJ2-3, with TRBD2 as a possible D gene (5 bases). Germline CDR1 is DFQATT and CDR2 is SNEGSKA (reference sequence). V was trimmed by 6 bases and J by 1 base, leaving 17 bases between them. The CDR3 consists of 15 residues. The CDR3 protein is CSAARASSGTDTQYF. CDR3 coding DNA: TGCAGTGCGGCGAGGGCGAGTAGCGGCACAGATACGCAGTATTTT.

This clonotype was counted a few times. The chain couples TRBV12-3 or TRBV12-4 to TRBJ2-2, with 7 bases aligning to TRBD1. The CDR3 runs to 11 residues. The trim removed 10 bases at V and 7 bases at J, leaving 3 bases unmatched. The CDR3 coding sequence is TGTGCCACCAGACAGGGCGGGGAGCTGTTTTTT. Protein product: CATRQGGELFF.

This clonotype was seen more than once but under ten times. The chain links TRBV4-1 to TRBJ2-1; the match to TRBD2 covers 14 bases. The germline V gene has CDR1 MGHRA and CDR2 YSYEKL. V shed 0 bases, J shed 9 bases, and the junction held 7 bases outside the gene matches. There are 17 residues in the CDR3. The CDR3 is CASSQEPTSGGAREQFF. The CDR3 DNA reads TGCGCCAGCAGCCAAGAACCGACTAGCGGGGGGGCACGTGAGCAGTTCTTC.

There are many counts of this clonotype. V usage is TRBV5-1 and J usage is TRBJ2-7; 10 nucleotides align to TRBD1. Germline CDR1 is SGHRS and CDR2 is YFSETQ. The junction had 9 bases not matched to a gene; V was cut back by 7 bases and J by 5 bases. The CDR3 covers 14 residues. The chain's CDR3 is CASGPGQGWHEQYF. DNA for the CDR3: TGCGCCAGCGGCCCGGGACAGGGGTGGCACGAGCAGTACTTC.

This clonotype was seen only a few times. The chain couples TRBV10-3 to TRBJ2-7; 7 bases line up with TRBD2. Looked up from germline, CDR1 is ENHRY and CDR2 is SYGVKD. V dropped 6 bases and J dropped 0; count of bases not matched to a gene: 2. There are 13 residues in the CDR3. CDR3 residues: CAIRTGGSYEQYF. The CDR3 region has the DNA TGTGCCATCAGGACGGGGGGCTCCTACGAGCAGTACTTC.

This clonotype was counted between two and nine times. V is TRBV4-1 and J is TRBJ2-5; 13 bases line up with TRBD2. V lost 0 bases and J lost 1; bases outside the gene matches: 17. Per the germline V gene, CDR1 is MGHRA and CDR2 is YSYEKL. The CDR3 length is 22 residues. CDR3 amino acids: CASSQDLGLAGAGDYIQETQYF. The CDR3 bases are TGCGCCAGCAGCCAAGATTTAGGACTAGCGGGGGCCGGTGATTATATCCAAGAGACCCAGTACTTC.

This clonotype was observed a few times. This chain's CDR3 is CASSWEGAVEQYF. Written as DNA, the CDR3 is TGTGCCAGCAGTTGGGAAGGGGCGGTCGAGCAGTACTTC. V and J are TRBV6-6 and TRBJ2-7, with D maybe TRBD1 (5 bases). V dropped 4 bases and J dropped 6 bases, with 13 bases sitting between them. Per germline, CDR1 MNHNY and CDR2 SVGAGI (reference sequence). This CDR3 spans 13 amino acids.

This clonotype was found a few times. In nucleotides, the CDR3 is TGTGCCAGCAAGGCTAGCGGGGTTCGAGAGACCCAGTACTTC. Translation gives CASKASGVRETQYF. V gene TRBV6-6 combines with J gene TRBJ2-5; 9 bases fit TRBD2. V shed 7 bases, J shed 4 bases, and the junction held 7 bases outside the gene matches. Germline CDR1 MNHNY, CDR2 SVGAGI (reference sequence). This CDR3 has 14 residues.

This clonotype was detected only a few times. The rearrangement uses TRBV12-3 or TRBV12-4 and TRBJ2-1, with TRBD1 as a possible D gene (7 bases). V lost 7 bases and J 10 bases, leaving 20 bases between the germline ends. The length of the CDR3 is 14 residues. CDR3 nucleotides: TGTGCCAGCACCGACTACCGGCAGGGGGGAGAGCAGTTCTTC. Translating it yields CASTDYRQGGEQFF.

This sequence joins TRBV12-3 or TRBV12-4 and TRBJ2-2; 7 bases align to TRBD1. CDR3 size: 16 residues. The junction had 9 bases not matched to a gene; V was cut back by 6 bases and J by 2 bases. CDR3: CASSSARDRNTGELFF. The CDR3 DNA sequence: TGTGCCAGCAGCTCCGCCAGGGACAGAAACACCGGGGAGCTGTTTTTT.

This clonotype has just a few counts. V gene TRBV3-1 combines with J gene TRBJ2-5; 7 bases fit TRBD2. V was pared by 4 bases and J by 2 bases, with 4 bases of the junction left unmatched. The CDR3 loop spans 14 amino acids. Germline loops: CDR1 LGHDT, CDR2 YNNKEL (reference sequence). CDR3 coding DNA: TGTGCCAGCAGCCCGGGACTACCTCAAGAGACCCAGTACTTC. Amino acids: CASSPGLPQETQYF.

J is TRBJ2-7 and V is TRBV2; D gene ambiguous. V lost 4 bases, J lost 3 bases, and 4 bases lay in between. This CDR3 region has 11 residues. Germline CDR1 and CDR2: SNHLY and FYNNEI. The CDR3 reads CASSVFYEQYV. DNA of the CDR3: TGTGCCAGCAGTGTTTTCTACGAGCAGTACGTC.

Ten or more counts support this clonotype. The gene calls are TRBV5-5 and TRBJ2-5, with D possibly being TRBD2 (5 bases). V was shortened by 2 bases and J by 2 bases, with 10 bases between the two germline ends. This CDR3 region has 14 residues. Germline loops: CDR1 SGHKS, CDR2 YYEKEE (reference sequence). For the CDR3, the DNA is TGTGCCAGCAGCTTTCACGGGGTACAAGAGACCCAGTACTTC. Translating gives CASSFHGVQETQYF.